The 2 T cell receptor beta chains below come from one sample, sequenced in a study of regulatory T cells in long-lasting Graves disease. iRepertoire HTBI primers and Arm-PCR of CDR3 regions built TCR beta libraries. A single record per CDR3 protein comes from TCRdb applying MiXCR to the multiplex PCR reads. The table shows under 450,000 distinct CDR3 sequences, with about 20% occurring only once. Sample time point: persistent/refractory GD, antithyroid drugs over 5 years with positive TRAb. The TCR library was made from RNA extracted from PBMCs. Sample: peripheral blood mononuclear cells (PBMCs), taken when the disease was refractory, from a patient treated with antithyroid drugs. These receptors all stem from a female donor with Graves disease.

A few counts support this clonotype. The chain recombines TRBV9 with TRBJ1-2; D might be TRBD1 (5 bases). Looked up from germline, CDR1 is SGDLS and CDR2 is YYNGEE. With 2 bases removed from V and 4 bases from J, the gap between germline ends came to 18 bases. The CDR3 contains 16 residues. CDR3 bases: TGTGCCAGCAGCGTGAAGGGGCAGGGTTGGGGCTATGGCTACACCTTC. Translation gives CASSVKGQGWGYGYTF.

The V gene is TRBV19, the J gene TRBJ1-2; tentatively, D is TRBD1 (5 bases). The CDR3 runs 15 residues. Deletions cut 6 bases from V and 2 bases from J, with 16 bases between. Per germline, CDR1 LNHDA and CDR2 SQIVND (reference sequence). The CDR3 DNA is TGTGCCAGTAGCACCCTGGAAGGGGCCAACTATGGCTACACCTTC. Translated, it gives CASSTLEGANYGYTF.